The clone carrying this TCR beta chain was seen a few times. The target antigen is unknown. Relying on iRepertoire HTBI primers and Arm-PCR of CDR3 regions, the team built TCR beta libraries. In TCRdb, the multiplex PCR reads were re-called with MiXCR into one record per CDR3 protein. The sample includes 300,000 to 500,000 distinct CDR3 sequences, around 21% of them seen just once. This sample is drawn from a study of regulatory T cells in long-lasting Graves disease. Time point in this sample: persistent/refractory GD, antithyroid drugs over 5 years with positive TRAb. PBMC-derived RNA was used for the TCR library. Study results and limitations: It was in persistent disease that TRBV28, TRBJ1-2 and TRBJ2-5 were favored. New patients shared fewer public clonotypes (roughly 990) than persistent patients did (approximately 2,700). Persistent-disease Graves' patients showed less TCR diversity than new cases.

This CDR3 contains 17 residues. V was pared by 2 bases and J by 7 bases, with 24 bases between. Germline CDR1 reads MNHEY; CDR2 reads SVGAGI. The sample here was peripheral blood mononuclear cells (PBMCs), taken when the disease was refractory, from a patient treated with antithyroid drugs. This chain connects TRBV6-5 to TRBJ2-7, with TRBD2 as a possible D gene (7 bases). The TCR sequence derives from a female donor with Graves disease. The CDR3 bases are TGTGCCAGCAGTTACCCGGGGGGCCCAGGGCTGTTGGGGGAGCAGTACTTC. Translating it yields CASSYPGGPGLLGEQYF.